Included here is one T cell receptor (beta chain) sequence, with context. The CDR3 is 16 amino acids. Germline V CDR1 and CDR2: LGHDT, YNNKEL (reference sequence). V dropped 4 bases and J dropped 2; count of bases not matched to a gene: 10. TCR beta CDR3 regions were amplified from RNA transcripts. First-round RT-PCR of the TCR CDR3 relied on the HTBI primer set. TCRdb reanalysed the multiplex PCR reads using MiXCR and keeps one entry per CDR3 protein. The table has around 620,000 distinct CDR3 sequences, about half seen once; the top ten hold around a fifth. Patients having uncontrolled infection, another autoimmune disease, pregnancy or lactation were not included. The data were obtained in a study of T cells in Graves' hyperthyroidism and ophthalmopathy.

The origin of this receptor is an adult woman with Graves' disease, either hyperthyroidism or ophthalmopathy (not recorded which). Specimen: peripheral blood or thyroid tissue (not recorded which). This chain links TRBV3-1 with TRBJ1-1; the match to TRBD1 covers 7 bases. This CDR3 reads CASSRRDRSINTEAFF. CDR3 sequence (DNA): TGTGCCAGCAGCCGAAGGGACAGAAGTATTAACACTGAAGCTTTCTTT.